The TCR beta chain described here comes from a study of T cell responses to AZD1222 COVID-19 vaccine. The study, taken as a whole, reports: A mostly white British donor set with more females was recruited, and clonal diversity was possibly underestimated. Distributed over spike, vaccine-associated CD4 TCRs predominated at 160-218 and 743-854. Regions left unmutated in variants are reportedly the target of nearly half of spike-specific TCRs.

The study pooled second doses at about 4 or about 12 weeks. Germline CDR1 is MDHEN and CDR2 is SYDVKM. Deletions cut 4 bases from V and 6 bases from J, with 16 bases between. The CDR3 extends over 15 amino acids. Sequencing used immunoSEQ multiplex PCR; TCRdb keeps in-frame clones, though not all of them. The data show about 180,000 clones, roughly 88% seen once. Regarding this clone: Its matching antigen is unknown.

This chain connects TRBV28 to TRBJ1-5; D is undetermined. The receptor was isolated from an adult who received the AZD1222 COVID-19 vaccine. The sequencing here drew on peripheral blood, taken 28 days after the second AZD1222 dose. The CDR3 DNA is TGTGCCAGCAGTTCCCCAAAGGGTGTAGGTCAGCCCCAGCATTTT. Translating it yields CASSSPKGVGQPQHF.